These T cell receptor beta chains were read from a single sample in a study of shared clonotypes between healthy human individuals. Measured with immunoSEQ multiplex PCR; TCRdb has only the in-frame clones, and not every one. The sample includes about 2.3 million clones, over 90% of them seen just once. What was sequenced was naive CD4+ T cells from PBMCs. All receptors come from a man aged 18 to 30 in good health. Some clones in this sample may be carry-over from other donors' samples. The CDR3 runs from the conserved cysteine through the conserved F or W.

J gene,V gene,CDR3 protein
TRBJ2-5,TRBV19,CASSLTGQGAGTQYF
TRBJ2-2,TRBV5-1,CASSPHMWTNTGELFF
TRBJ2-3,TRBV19,CASSIRGDTQYF
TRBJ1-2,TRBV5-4,CASGSPGLNYGYTF
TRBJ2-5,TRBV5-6,CASRAWLVTSGQQETQYF
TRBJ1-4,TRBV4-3,CASSQDQGQGRASNEKLFF
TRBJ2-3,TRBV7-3,CASSLDGTDTQYF
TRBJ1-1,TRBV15,CATSRDRRGNTEAFF
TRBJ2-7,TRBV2,CASDRGSGEQYF
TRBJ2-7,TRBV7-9,CASSFTGRISYEQYF
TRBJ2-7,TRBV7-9,CASSLRTGTYEQYF
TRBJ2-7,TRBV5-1,CASSARDGPYEQYF
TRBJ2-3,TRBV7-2,CASSYGQIFTDTQYF
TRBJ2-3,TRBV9,CASSVVLGDTQYF
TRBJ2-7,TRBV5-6,CASRWRQGIYEQYF
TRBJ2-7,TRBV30,CAWSRGGDWEQYF
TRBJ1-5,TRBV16,CASSQSPRQVQPQHF